This passage covers 23 T cell receptor beta chains from one sample sequenced in a study of T cell responses to AZD1222 COVID-19 vaccine. TCRdb's table, derived via immunoSEQ multiplex PCR, lists solely in-frame clones and lacks some. The table lists 80,000 or so clones, 87% of them singletons. Sequences were derived from peripheral blood, sampled on day 0 of AZD1222 vaccination. All receptors derive from an adult in good health.

A single count supports this clone. The chain links TRBV28 to TRBJ2-1; 9 nucleotides agree with TRBD1. Losses at the gene ends were 5 bases for V and 2 bases for J; bases not matched to a gene: 10. CDR1 and CDR2 (germline): MDHEN, SYDVKM. The CDR3 runs 17 residues. This CDR3 reads CASSGTGGGLPYNEQFF. For the CDR3, the DNA is TGTGCCAGCAGTGGCACAGGGGGCGGTCTACCCTACAATGAGCAGTTCTTC.

The J gene is TRBJ1-5, the V gene TRBV7-8; D call uncertain. Looked up from germline, CDR1 is SGHVS and CDR2 is FQNEAQ. CDR3 size: 13 residues. The V and J ends lost 2 bases and 4 bases respectively, with 6 bases between them. CDR3 sequence reads: CASSLTENQPQHF. The CDR3 nucleotides are TGTGCCAGCAGCTTAACGGAAAATCAGCCCCAGCATTTT.

The chain has TRBV9 and TRBJ1-2, with 7 bases that match TRBD1. The length of the CDR3 is 15 residues. V lost 4 bases to trimming and J lost 1 base; unmatched junction nucleotides: 7. The germline gives CDR1 SGDLS, CDR2 YYNGEE. The DNA of the CDR3 is TGTGCCAGCAGCCTAGGGGGCAGCTTTAACTATGGCTACACCTTC. Translated: CASSLGGSFNYGYTF.

This chain joins TRBV7-3 and TRBJ2-2; D gene ambiguous. Germline-derived CDR1 and CDR2 are SGHTA and FQGTGA. V was trimmed by 5 bases and J by 8 bases, leaving 9 bases between them. The CDR3 totals 12 residues. The chain's CDR3 is CASSQTLGELFF. The DNA of the CDR3 is TGTGCCAGCAGCCAAACCTTAGGGGAGCTGTTTTTT.

CDR3 in amino acids: CASFDRGNEKLFF. The CDR3 DNA follows: TGTGCCTCATTCGACAGGGGTAACGAAAAACTGTTTTTT. The chain uses TRBV30 and TRBJ1-4; 8 nucleotides line up with TRBD1. J was trimmed by 8 bases and V by 7 bases; bases with no gene match: 9. Per the germline V gene, CDR1 is GTSNPN and CDR2 is SVGIG (reference sequence). This CDR3 has 13 amino acids.

The rearrangement joins TRBV3-1 (or the pseudogene TRBV3-2) to TRBJ2-1; TRBD2 aligns across 8 bases. CDR3 length: 16 amino acids. Germline assignment: CDR1 LGHDT and CDR2 YNNKEL (reference sequence). V gave up 1 base and J gave up 2 bases; unmatched junction bases: 4. The CDR3 bases are TGTGCCAGCAGCCAAGTGCGACTAGCGCCCTACAATGAGCAGTTCTTC. It is translated as CASSQVRLAPYNEQFF.

CDR3 region: CASSPLQGNTEAFF. In DNA form, the CDR3 reads TGTGCCAGCAGTCCCCTACAGGGTAACACTGAAGCTTTCTTT. This chain links TRBV6-5 with TRBJ1-1; D is perhaps TRBD1 (6 bases). Germline assignment: CDR1 MNHEY and CDR2 SVGAGI. V lost 5 bases and J 2 bases, leaving 12 bases between the germline ends. The CDR3 is 14 residues long.

CDR3 coding DNA: TGTGCCAGTAACACACAGGGGGCGCTTTCACCCCTCCACTTT. This encodes CASNTQGALSPLHF. V and J are TRBV25-1 and TRBJ1-6, with TRBD1 identical over 9 bases. CDR3 length equals 14 residues. The germline CDR1 and CDR2 sequences are MGHDK and SYGVNS. The junction had 9 bases not matched to a gene; V was cut back by 9 bases and J by 9 bases.

CDR3 sequence: CASSPPPPGQGAYEQFF. The DNA of the CDR3 is TGTGCCAGCTCACCACCGCCGCCGGGACAGGGGGCCTATGAGCAGTTCTTC. The V gene is TRBV18, the J gene TRBJ2-1, with TRBD1 matching over 12 bases. Germline V gene lookup returns CDR1 KGHSH and CDR2 LQKENI. Unmatched junction bases numbered 8, after V lost 0 bases and J lost 8 bases. CDR3 size: 17 residues.

V gene TRBV30 combines with J gene TRBJ1-5, with 7 bases fitting TRBD1. CDR3 length: 14 residues. Germline trimming cut 4 bases from V and 4 bases from J; bases unmatched to any gene: 7. Looked up from germline, CDR1 is GTSNPN and CDR2 is SVGIG (reference sequence). CDR3 coding DNA: TGTGCCTGGAATCGTCAGGGGGGTAATCAGCCCCAGCATTTT. This codes for CAWNRQGGNQPQHF.

The rearrangement joins TRBV10-3 to TRBJ2-2, with 10 positions matching TRBD2. The CDR3 runs 17 residues. Germline V gene lookup returns CDR1 ENHRY and CDR2 SYGVKD. Trimming cost V 6 bases and J 0 bases; bases outside gene matches: 7. The CDR3 spells CAISPGTSAANTGELFF. The CDR3 nucleotides read TGTGCCATCAGCCCCGGGACTAGCGCTGCGAACACCGGGGAGCTGTTTTTT.

The chain carries TRBV12-5 and TRBJ1-6, with a tentative D call TRBD1 (6 bases). CDR3 length: 16 amino acids. Germline-derived CDR1 and CDR2 are LGHNT and FRNRAP. Trimming stripped 1 base from V and 9 bases from J, with 16 bases between. Here the CDR3 DNA reads TGTGCTAGTGGTTTGGCCGGGCCTCCCAGGGGTTCACCCCTCCACTTT. Its translation: CASGLAGPPRGSPLHF. The entire variable domain, with the rest obtained from reference TRBV12-5 and TRBJ1-6, is as follows: DARVTQTPRHKVTEMGQEVTMRCQPILGHNTVFWYRQTMMQGLELLAYFRNRAPLDDSGMPKDRFSAEMPDATLATLKIQPSEPRDSAVYFCASGLAGPPRGSPLHFGNGTRLTVT.

This chain connects TRBV18 to TRBJ2-6; no reliable D call. Germline-derived CDR1 and CDR2 are KGHSH and LQKENI. Trimming took off 3 bases at V and 0 bases at J, with 18 bases between the two ends. The CDR3 spans 19 residues. The CDR3 DNA reads as TGTGCCAGCTCACCGCGGAGATTTTTGGGTACCTCTGGGGCCAACGTCCTGACTTTC. It encodes CASSPRRFLGTSGANVLTF.

The gene calls are TRBV10-3 and TRBJ1-1; D remains ambiguous. V lost 3 bases to trimming and J lost 4 bases, with 12 bases between them. There are 14 residues in the CDR3. CDR1 is ENHRY, CDR2 SYGVKD, per germline. CDR3 in DNA: TGTGCCATCAGTGATCGGGTCCCCCGCACTGAAGCTTTCTTT. Translating it yields CAISDRVPRTEAFF.

This chain uses TRBV14 with TRBJ1-1; tentative D call: TRBD1 (6 bases). The CDR3 has 15 amino acids. CDR1 and CDR2 (germline): SGHDN, FVKESK. V was trimmed by 3 bases and J by 0 bases, leaving 11 bases between them. CDR3 in amino acids: CASSQTTGLNTEAFF. The CDR3 bases are TGTGCCAGCAGCCAGACGACAGGCTTGAACACTGAAGCTTTCTTT.

About this clone: Additional DNA sequences in this sample encode the identical CDR3. The chain combines TRBV29-1 with TRBJ1-4, with a possible D match to TRBD1 (5 bases). This CDR3 contains 13 residues. Trimming removed 7 bases from V and 0 bases from J, with 9 bases in between. The germline CDR1 and CDR2 sequences are SQVTM and ANQGSEA. The CDR3, as DNA: TGCAGCGCCTCGGGGGCAACTAATGAAAAACTGTTTTTT. Amino acid sequence: CSASGATNEKLFF.

This clone was seen just once. The chain joins TRBV20-1 to TRBJ1-5; possibly TRBD1 for D (5 bases). The germline CDR1 and CDR2 sequences are DFQATT and SNEGSKA (reference sequence). V was pared by 3 bases and J by 1 base, with 10 bases between. CDR3 length: 14 amino acids. Here the CDR3 reads CSASRQGSNQPQHF. CDR3 nucleotides: TGCAGTGCTAGTCGTCAGGGAAGCAATCAGCCCCAGCATTTT.

The V call is TRBV27, the J call TRBJ2-1; 7 bases match TRBD2. Germline-derived CDR1 and CDR2 are MNHEY and SMNVEV (reference sequence). V lost 6 bases and J lost 1; bases outside the gene matches: 9. The CDR3 length is 16 residues. This CDR3 reads CASSGTLAESYNEQFF. CDR3 coding DNA: TGTGCCAGCAGCGGGACTCTAGCGGAATCCTACAATGAGCAGTTCTTC.

This clone has just a few counts. This sequence joins TRBV19 and TRBJ1-2; 7 bases are shared with TRBD1. This CDR3 contains 13 residues. CDR1 and CDR2 from the germline V gene are LNHDA and SQIVND (reference sequence). J was trimmed by 3 bases and V by 4 bases; bases with no gene match: 2. CDR3 sequence (DNA): TGTGCCAGTAGTACCACAGGGGACTATGGCTACACCTTC. Encoded protein: CASSTTGDYGYTF.

This clone was counted once. The chain carries TRBV20-1 and TRBJ2-1; D gene ambiguous. Germline V gene lookup returns CDR1 DFQATT and CDR2 SNEGSKA (reference sequence). CDR3 length: 11 amino acids. The V gene lost 2 bases and the J gene lost 10 bases, with 9 bases spanning the gap. The CDR3 sequence: CSARTRREQFF. The CDR3 DNA follows: TGCAGTGCTAGAACTCGGCGAGAGCAGTTCTTC.

V and J are TRBV9 and TRBJ1-2; no reliable D call. This CDR3 is 13 amino acids long. Trimming cost V 0 bases and J 1 base, with 4 bases left between them. CDR1 and CDR2 from the germline V gene are SGDLS and YYNGEE. The CDR3 DNA sequence: TGTGCCAGCAGCGTAGACAATAACTATGGCTACACCTTC. Its translation: CASSVDNNYGYTF.

This clone was recorded a few times. V gene TRBV7-2 combines with J gene TRBJ1-6; 7 nucleotides agree with TRBD1. Germline V gene data show CDR1 as SGHTA and CDR2 as FQGNSA. V shed 5 bases, J shed 0 bases, and the junction held 4 bases outside the gene matches. The CDR3 contains 16 residues. The DNA of the CDR3 is TGTGCCAGCAGCACAGGGGCTAGCTCCTATAATTCACCCCTCCACTTT. This codes for CASSTGASSYNSPLHF. The variable domain in full, with the rest retrieved from reference TRBV7-2 and TRBJ1-6, is GAGVSQSPSNKVTEKGKDVELRCDPISGHTALYWYRQSLGQGLEFLIYFQGNSAPDKSGLPSDRFSAERTGGSVSTLTIQRTQQEDSAVYLCASSTGASSYNSPLHFGNGTRLTVT.

V is TRBV5-1 and J is TRBJ1-1, with D uncertain. This CDR3 comprises 14 residues. V lost 0 bases, J lost 8 bases, and 14 bases lay in between. Germline CDR1 and CDR2: SGHRS and YFSETQ. The DNA of the CDR3 is TGCGCCAGCAGCTTGGTTATAGGGAGCTTGGAAGCTTTCTTT. This encodes CASSLVIGSLEAFF.